This T cell receptor beta chain was recorded in a study of blood T cells in healthy people across ages. With respect to this clonotype: Its antigen is not identified.

Study conclusions and caveats: Aged donors had fewer naive CD4+ cells and lower diversity than long-lived donors. The lack of PBMC sorting stopped any conclusive naive versus antigen-experienced comparison.

CDR3 length: 16 amino acids. Germline V gene lookup returns CDR1 MNHEY and CDR2 SVGAGI. Trimming cost V 7 bases and J 1 base, with 16 bases left between them. The second PCR ran 7 to 11 cycles with a sample-barcoded 5' primer and J-beta primers. Any given sample supplied a minimum of 3 million CDR3-containing paired-end reads. TCRdb recomputed calls from the 5' RACE reads with MiXCR, one row per CDR3 protein. The table shows around 800,000 distinct CDR3 sequences, with about a quarter occurring only once. The same sample was also used in a study of T cells of mothers and their children. That publication notes: Each mother yielded more than 9 million TCR beta CDR3 reads. Each child yielded about 3 million reads.

The J gene is TRBJ2-2, the V gene TRBV6-5; tentatively, D is TRBD1 or TRBD2 (6 bases each). This receptor was taken from a boy younger than 18 in good health. The sample taken for sequencing was blood. CDR3: CASNSPGAGNTGELFF. The DNA for the CDR3 is TGTGCCAGCAATTCACCGGGGGCGGGGAACACCGGGGAGCTGTTTTTT.